This T cell receptor (beta chain) was identified in a study of cytomegalovirus exposure and HLA in healthy donors. At the level of the study: An earlier analysis found 117 million unique TCR beta sequences from around 180 million T cells.

This clone came up a few times. 60 Vbeta and 13 Jbeta primers were used in PCR. Measured with immunoSEQ multiplex PCR; TCRdb has only the in-frame clones, and not every one. The repertoire holds over 150,000 clones, with around 63% as singletons. The CDR3 covers 15 residues. V trimming: 1 base; J trimming: 2 bases; junction bases outside the gene matches: 4. Germline-derived CDR1 and CDR2 are SGHDT and YYEEEE. Specimen: PBMCs. J is TRBJ2-7 and V is TRBV5-6, with 9 bases matching TRBD1. The source of this sequence is a woman aged 18-35 years in good health and CMV-seropositive. The CDR3 region is CASSLWGTGTYEQYF. CDR3 bases: TGTGCCAGCAGCTTGTGGGGGACAGGGACCTACGAGCAGTACTTC.